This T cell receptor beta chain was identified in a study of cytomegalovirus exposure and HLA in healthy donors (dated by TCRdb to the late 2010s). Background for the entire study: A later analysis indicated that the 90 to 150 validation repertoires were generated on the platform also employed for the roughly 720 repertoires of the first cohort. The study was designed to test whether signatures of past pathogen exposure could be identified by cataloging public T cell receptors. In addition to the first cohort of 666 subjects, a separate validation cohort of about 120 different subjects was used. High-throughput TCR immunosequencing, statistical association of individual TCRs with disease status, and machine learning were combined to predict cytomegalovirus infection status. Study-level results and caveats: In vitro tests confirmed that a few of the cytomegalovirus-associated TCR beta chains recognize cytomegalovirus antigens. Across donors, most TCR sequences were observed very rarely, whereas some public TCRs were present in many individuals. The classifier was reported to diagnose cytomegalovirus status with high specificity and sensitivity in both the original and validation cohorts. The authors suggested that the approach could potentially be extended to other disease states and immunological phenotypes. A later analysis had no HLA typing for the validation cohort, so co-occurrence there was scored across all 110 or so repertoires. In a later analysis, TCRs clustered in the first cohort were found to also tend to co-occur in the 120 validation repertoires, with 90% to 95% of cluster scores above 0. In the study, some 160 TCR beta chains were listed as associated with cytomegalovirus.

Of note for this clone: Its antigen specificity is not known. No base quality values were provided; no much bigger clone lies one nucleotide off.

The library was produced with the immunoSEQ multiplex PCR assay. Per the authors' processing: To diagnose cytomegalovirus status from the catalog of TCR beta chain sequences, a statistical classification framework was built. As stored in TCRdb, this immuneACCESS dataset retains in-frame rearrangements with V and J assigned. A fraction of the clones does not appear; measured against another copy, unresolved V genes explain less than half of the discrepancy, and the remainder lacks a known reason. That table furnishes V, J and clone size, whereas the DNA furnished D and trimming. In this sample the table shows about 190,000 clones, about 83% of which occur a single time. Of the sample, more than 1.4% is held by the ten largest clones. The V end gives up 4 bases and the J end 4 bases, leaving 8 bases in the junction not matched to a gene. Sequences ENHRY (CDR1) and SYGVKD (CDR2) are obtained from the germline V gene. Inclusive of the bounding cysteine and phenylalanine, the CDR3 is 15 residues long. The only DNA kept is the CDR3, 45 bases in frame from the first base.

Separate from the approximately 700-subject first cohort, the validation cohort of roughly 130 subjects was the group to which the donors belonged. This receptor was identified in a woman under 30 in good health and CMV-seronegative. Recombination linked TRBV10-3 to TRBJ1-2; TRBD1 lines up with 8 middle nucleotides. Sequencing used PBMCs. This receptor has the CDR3 CAISGGQAAGYGYTF. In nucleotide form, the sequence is TGTGCCATCAGTGGGGGACAGGCCGCCGGCTATGGCTACACCTTC.